Below are 27 T cell receptor beta chains sequenced from a single sample in a study of identical twins. MiXCR, run by TCRdb on the 5' RACE reads, gives a single entry per CDR3 protein. This sample has hundreds of thousands of distinct CDR3 sequences, with 8.6% found just once. This same sample was also taken into another study, of yellow fever vaccine responses in identical twins.

The specimen was PBMCs. The receptors stem from a woman between 18 and 29 years old in good health.

The chain uses TRBV6-1 and TRBJ2-1, with TRBD2 matching 13 bases. Germline V gives CDR1 MNHNS, CDR2 SASEGT. The CDR3 is made up of 17 amino acids. Unmatched junction bases numbered 15, after V lost 6 bases and J lost 10 bases. CDR3 loop: CASSERPLAGGPGEQFF. The CDR3 DNA follows: TGTGCCAGCAGCGAACGCCCACTAGCGGGAGGGCCTGGGGAGCAGTTCTTC.

This clonotype was seen a handful of times. V usage is TRBV6-1 and J usage is TRBJ2-2, with 9 bases fitting TRBD1. Per germline, CDR1 MNHNS and CDR2 SASEGT. V shed 7 bases, J shed 7 bases, and the junction held 7 bases outside the gene matches. This CDR3 region has 14 residues. The CDR3 loop is CASTGQGNSGELFF. For the CDR3, the DNA is TGTGCCAGCACCGGACAGGGGAATAGCGGGGAGCTGTTTTTT.

This chain connects TRBV6-1 to TRBJ2-7, with TRBD2 matching over 12 bases. In germline, CDR1 is MNHNS, CDR2 SASEGT. The CDR3 runs to 15 residues. Germline trimming cut 6 bases from V and 0 bases from J; bases unmatched to any gene: 3. The CDR3 spells CASSPSGRASYEQYF. CDR3 nucleotides: TGTGCCAGCAGCCCTAGCGGGAGGGCCTCCTACGAGCAGTACTTC.

This clonotype was seen many times. The rearrangement uses TRBV7-9 and TRBJ2-7; D may be TRBD1 or TRBD2 (5 bases each). The CDR3 contains 13 residues. V lost 5 bases and J lost 4, with 12 bases in between. In germline, CDR1 is SEHNR, CDR2 FQNEAQ (reference sequence). The CDR3 DNA follows: TGTGCCAGCAGCCCCCGGGGCCCGTACGAGCAGTACTTC. Its protein product is CASSPRGPYEQYF.

This clonotype was counted at least ten times. The chain links TRBV29-1 to TRBJ2-7, with unresolved D. Trimming shortened V by 4 bases and J by 6 bases, and 22 bases separated the two germline ends. The CDR3 sequence is 15 residues long. Looked up from germline, CDR1 is SQVTM and CDR2 is ANQGSEA. DNA for the CDR3: TGCAGCGTTGGAAACCCCCGGTCCTATCCCCTCGAGCAGTACTTC. Translated, it gives CSVGNPRSYPLEQYF.

This clonotype appeared many times. A read error may account for a junction end that differs from germline. The rearrangement joins TRBV10-1 to TRBJ2-1, with 12 bases fitting TRBD2. From germline, CDR1 is WNHNN and CDR2 SYGVQD (reference sequence). This CDR3 comprises 13 residues. The CDR3 DNA is TGCGCCAGCAGTGATAAACAGACTAGCGGGGGAAACTTC. It specifies CASSDKQTSGGNF.

This clonotype came up many times. The rearrangement joins TRBV28 to TRBJ2-1; D call uncertain. The germline V and J ends were trimmed by 3 bases and 0 bases, with 9 bases remaining between them. The CDR3 is 15 residues long. Germline V lookup: CDR1 MDHEN, CDR2 SYDVKM. The CDR3 DNA reads as TGTGCCAGCAGTTTCAGCGATAGCTCCTACAATGAGCAGTTCTTC. Protein: CASSFSDSSYNEQFF.

There are many counts of this clonotype. The CDR3, as DNA: TGCGCCAGCAGCCCCGGTAGCGGGAGTTACGAGCAGTACTTC. Residues: CASSPGSGSYEQYF. The J gene is TRBJ2-7, the V gene TRBV5-1, with 9 bases that match TRBD2. Trimming cost V 4 bases and J 4 bases; bases outside gene matches: 6. The length of the CDR3 is 14 residues. Germline-derived CDR1 and CDR2 are SGHRS and YFSETQ.

This clonotype was found a few times. This chain links TRBV5-6 with TRBJ2-1; TRBD1 or TRBD2 may be the D gene (5 bases each). Trimming took off 4 bases at V and 6 bases at J, with 11 bases between the two ends. Germline CDR1 SGHDT, CDR2 YYEEEE. The CDR3 totals 13 residues. CDR3 in DNA: TGTGCCAGCAGCGGGGGACCGATCAATGAGCAGTTCTTC. Amino acid sequence: CASSGGPINEQFF.

This clonotype turned up a few times. The chain recombines TRBV20-1 with TRBJ1-4, with TRBD1 matching 8 bases. The junction had 7 bases not matched to a gene; V was cut back by 5 bases and J by 8 bases. Germline V gene lookup returns CDR1 DFQATT and CDR2 SNEGSKA (reference sequence). This CDR3 region has 13 residues. This CDR3 reads CSAPQGAWEKLFF. The DNA of the CDR3 is TGCAGTGCTCCGCAGGGGGCTTGGGAAAAACTGTTTTTT.

This clonotype was counted a few times. One junction end disagrees with the germline gene, perhaps due to a read error. The genes are TRBV7-7 and TRBJ2-5; TRBD1 agrees at 7 bases. The CDR3 length is 15 residues. CDR1 SSHAT and CDR2 FNYEAQ come from the germline V gene (reference sequence). The CDR3 DNA sequence: TGTGCTAGCAGCTTTACAGGGGAACCCAGGGAGACCCAGTACTTC. Protein product: CASSFTGEPRETQYF.

This clonotype occurred many times. This chain connects TRBV6-2 or TRBV6-3 to TRBJ2-7, with D possibly matching TRBD2 (5 bases). The length of the CDR3 is 13 residues. Germline V gene lookup returns CDR1 MNHEY and CDR2 SVGEGT. V lost 7 bases and J 3 bases, leaving 13 bases between the germline ends. The CDR3 region is CASTTRGFYEQYF. The CDR3 bases are TGTGCCAGCACTACCCGGGGATTCTACGAGCAGTACTTC.

The sample holds many counts of this clonotype. The chain is built from TRBV5-1 and TRBJ1-1; no reliable D call. The CDR3 extends over 12 amino acids. Trimming took 4 bases from V and 11 from J, leaving 15 bases between them. Germline-derived CDR1 and CDR2 are SGHRS and YFSETQ. The CDR3 DNA reads TGCGCCAGCAGCGAATCACGTGGCAGGGCTTTCTTT. Its translation: CASSESRGRAFF.

This clonotype was detected only a few times. This CDR3 is CASSRVQQANQETQYF. DNA for the CDR3: TGTGCCAGCAGCCGCGTCCAACAGGCCAACCAAGAGACCCAGTACTTC. V is TRBV7-9 and J is TRBJ2-5; D is possibly TRBD1 (5 bases). This CDR3 is 16 amino acids long. Germline assignment: CDR1 SEHNR and CDR2 FQNEAQ (reference sequence). The V end lost 5 bases, the J end lost 0 bases, and 16 bases lay between the germline ends.

V gene TRBV11-2 combines with J gene TRBJ2-7; unclear D gene. The germline V gene has CDR1 SGHAT and CDR2 FQNNGV. V gave up 5 bases and J gave up 3 bases, with 14 bases separating them. This CDR3 has 14 amino acids. The CDR3 coding sequence is TGTGCCAGCAGCCCCGAAGGTGGAGTCTACGAGCAGTACTTC. As protein: CASSPEGGVYEQYF.

This rearrangement joins TRBV7-2 to TRBJ2-1; D is perhaps TRBD2 (6 bases). The CDR3 is 16 residues long. The germline gives CDR1 SGHTA, CDR2 FQGNSA. V lost 4 bases and J lost 3, with 16 bases in between. The chain's CDR3 is CASSSLSSANYNEQFF. CDR3 bases: TGTGCCAGCAGCTCCCTATCTAGCGCTAACTACAATGAGCAGTTCTTC.

This clonotype has more than one count but fewer than ten. The gene calls are TRBV2 and TRBJ2-7, with 13 bases matching TRBD2. V shed 6 bases, J shed 6 bases, and the junction held 5 bases outside the gene matches. The CDR3 runs to 14 residues. The germline CDR1 and CDR2 sequences are SNHLY and FYNNEI. CDR3 sequence (DNA): TGTGCCAGCAGCGAGGGACTAGCGGGGACCGAGCAGTACTTC. It translates to CASSEGLAGTEQYF.

The genes are TRBV24-1 and TRBJ2-3, with a weak D call TRBD1 (6 bases). The CDR3 has 15 residues. V lost 2 bases and J lost 2, with 10 bases in between. From germline, CDR1 is KGHDR and CDR2 SFDVKD. CDR3 protein: CATSDSQGFTDTQYF. The CDR3 DNA reads TGTGCCACCAGTGATTCACAGGGTTTCACAGATACGCAGTATTTT.

J is TRBJ2-1 and V is TRBV7-9; 10 bases are a match to TRBD2. The CDR3 is 15 amino acids. V gave up 2 bases and J gave up 6 bases; unmatched junction bases: 4. The germline CDR1 and CDR2 sequences are SEHNR and FQNEAQ (reference sequence). CDR3 region: CASSLLAGVFNEQFF. Written as DNA, the CDR3 is TGTGCCAGCAGCTTACTAGCGGGAGTTTTCAATGAGCAGTTCTTC.

Many counts were recorded for this clonotype. The chain carries TRBV14 and TRBJ2-1; 8 bases align to TRBD1. Per germline, CDR1 SGHDN and CDR2 FVKESK. This CDR3 is built from 16 residues. The V and J ends lost 0 bases and 5 bases, in that order; junction bases with no gene match: 6. The CDR3 here is CASSQEQGARDNEQFF. The CDR3 DNA reads as TGTGCCAGCAGCCAAGAGCAGGGGGCGAGAGACAATGAGCAGTTCTTC.

J is TRBJ2-7 and V is TRBV20-1; D might be TRBD1 (5 bases). CDR1 and CDR2 from the germline V gene are DFQATT and SNEGSKA (reference sequence). Trimming removed 6 bases from V and 7 bases from J, with 16 bases in between. The CDR3 consists of 12 residues. CDR3: CSATTGLGEQYF. The CDR3 DNA reads TGCAGTGCCACTACAGGTCTGGGGGAGCAGTACTTC.

The chain joins TRBV7-6 to TRBJ1-4; no firm D call. Germline CDR1 is SGHVS and CDR2 is FNYEAQ. V gave up 6 bases and J gave up 7 bases, with 18 bases separating them. The CDR3 totals 15 residues. CDR3 in DNA: TGTGCCAGCAGTCCTGAGGGTGGCTTTAGTGAAAAACTGTTTTTT. Translating it yields CASSPEGGFSEKLFF.

This clonotype was observed a few times. This chain links TRBV12-3 or TRBV12-4 with TRBJ2-3, with D perhaps matching TRBD2 (6 bases). V was cut by 6 bases and J by 1 base, with 14 bases left in between. The CDR3 totals 15 residues. The CDR3 DNA follows: TGTGCCAGCAGCAAATTAGCGGAGCGCACAGATACGCAGTATTTT. This translates into CASSKLAERTDTQYF.

This clonotype came up many times. The chain links TRBV7-9 to TRBJ2-5, with TRBD1 matching 11 bases. V trimming: 6 bases; J trimming: 5 bases; junction bases outside the gene matches: 8. The germline V gene has CDR1 SEHNR and CDR2 FQNEAQ (reference sequence). This CDR3 is 15 amino acids long. CDR3 in DNA: TGTGCCAGCAGGCATCGGACAGGGGGCCGGGAGACCCAGTACTTC. Its protein is CASRHRTGGRETQYF.

This clonotype was counted only a few times. The chain is built from TRBV7-9 and TRBJ1-4; D gene ambiguous. The CDR3 covers 15 residues. Germline V gene data show CDR1 as SEHNR and CDR2 as FQNEAQ (reference sequence). V lost 3 bases, J lost 6 bases, and 14 bases lay in between. DNA of the CDR3: TGTGCCAGCAGCTTGAAAGTCTCCGGGTATGAAAAACTGTTTTTT. It encodes CASSLKVSGYEKLFF. Full variable domain (missing parts from reference TRBV7-9 and TRBJ1-4): DTGVSQNPRHKITKRGQNVTFRCDPISEHNRLYWYRQTLGQGPEFLTYFQNEAQLEKSRLLSDRFSAERPKGSFSTLEIQRTEQGDSAMYLCASSLKVSGYEKLFFGSGTQLSVL.

The chain recombines TRBV25-1 with TRBJ2-3; 10 nucleotides align to TRBD2. From germline, CDR1 is MGHDK and CDR2 SYGVNS. The CDR3 contains 18 residues. Trimming removed 4 bases from V and 4 bases from J; junction bases left unmatched: 14. CDR3 loop: CASSGYLKREGPSDTQYF. CDR3 sequence (DNA): TGTGCCAGCAGTGGGTATCTTAAGCGGGAGGGCCCTTCAGATACGCAGTATTTT.

This clonotype was detected a few times. The rearrangement uses TRBV28 and TRBJ2-7, with D perhaps TRBD1 or TRBD2 (5 bases each). This CDR3 is built from 13 residues. Germline loops: CDR1 MDHEN, CDR2 SYDVKM. Trimming took 6 bases from V and 2 from J, leaving 11 bases between them. CDR3 sequence reads: CASSTGAPYEQYF. The CDR3 bases are TGTGCCAGCAGCACCGGGGCCCCCTACGAGCAGTACTTC.